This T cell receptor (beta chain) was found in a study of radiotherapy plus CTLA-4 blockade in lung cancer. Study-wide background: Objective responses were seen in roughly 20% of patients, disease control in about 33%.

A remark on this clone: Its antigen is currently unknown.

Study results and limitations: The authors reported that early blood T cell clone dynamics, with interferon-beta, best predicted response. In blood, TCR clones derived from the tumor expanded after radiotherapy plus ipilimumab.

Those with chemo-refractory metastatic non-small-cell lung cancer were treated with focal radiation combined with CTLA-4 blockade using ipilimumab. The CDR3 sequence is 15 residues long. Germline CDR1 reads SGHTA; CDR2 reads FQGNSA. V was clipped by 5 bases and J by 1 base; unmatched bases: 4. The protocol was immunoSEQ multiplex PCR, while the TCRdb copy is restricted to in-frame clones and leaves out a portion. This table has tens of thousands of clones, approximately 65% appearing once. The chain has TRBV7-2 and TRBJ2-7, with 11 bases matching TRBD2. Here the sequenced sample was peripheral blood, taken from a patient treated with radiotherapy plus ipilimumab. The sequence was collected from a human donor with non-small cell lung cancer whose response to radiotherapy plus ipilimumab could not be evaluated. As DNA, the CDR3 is TGTGCCAGCAGCCCCCGACTAGCGGGATCCTACGAGCAGTACTTC. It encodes CASSPRLAGSYEQYF.